Here is one T cell receptor beta chain with its context. No antigen is known for it. The data originate from a study of cytomegalovirus exposure and HLA in healthy donors. General observations from the study: In the analysis, some V segments, TRBV6-2 and TRBV6-3 included, were excluded as indistinguishable.

Germline trimming cut 0 bases from V and 7 bases from J; bases unmatched to any gene: 15. The CDR3 loop spans 17 amino acids. Germline V CDR1 and CDR2: SGDLS, YYNGEE. PCR was performed using 60 Vbeta and 13 Jbeta primers. Sequencing was performed with immunoSEQ multiplex PCR; in TCRdb, only in-frame clones are kept and a portion is missing. The data show over 150,000 clones, with 60% to 80% seen just once and more than 3% held by the top ten. The TCR comes from a young man in good health and CMV-seropositive. This chain joins TRBV9 and TRBJ2-7, with 8 nucleotides matching TRBD2. The sample taken for sequencing was PBMCs. CDR3 DNA: TGTGCCAGCAGCGTAGACTGGGCGCGGGGGGCCGGGTATGAGCAGTACTTC. This gives the protein CASSVDWARGAGYEQYF.